This record looks at one TCR beta chain sequence and its context. Its antigen is unknown. The data originate from a study of cytomegalovirus exposure and HLA in healthy donors. Study-level findings and limits: Being indistinguishable, some V segments were excluded, TRBV6-2 and TRBV6-3 among them.

Germline V lookup: CDR1 GTSNPN, CDR2 SVGIG (reference sequence). CDR3 length: 14 amino acids. V lost 2 bases to trimming and J lost 12 bases; unmatched junction nucleotides: 12. Researchers ran the PCR with 60 Vbeta and 13 Jbeta primers. This table comes from immunoSEQ multiplex PCR, and its TCRdb copy is limited to in-frame clones, with some not included. The table has around 150,000 clones, 80% seen once. Material for sequencing was PBMCs. The chain recombines TRBV30 with TRBJ2-1; 8 bases fit TRBD1. This TCR came from a man aged 30 to 39 in good health and CMV-seronegative. In DNA, the CDR3 is TGTGCCTGGAGTTTATGGACAGGGCCGGGGGTGCAGTTCTTC. This encodes CAWSLWTGPGVQFF.